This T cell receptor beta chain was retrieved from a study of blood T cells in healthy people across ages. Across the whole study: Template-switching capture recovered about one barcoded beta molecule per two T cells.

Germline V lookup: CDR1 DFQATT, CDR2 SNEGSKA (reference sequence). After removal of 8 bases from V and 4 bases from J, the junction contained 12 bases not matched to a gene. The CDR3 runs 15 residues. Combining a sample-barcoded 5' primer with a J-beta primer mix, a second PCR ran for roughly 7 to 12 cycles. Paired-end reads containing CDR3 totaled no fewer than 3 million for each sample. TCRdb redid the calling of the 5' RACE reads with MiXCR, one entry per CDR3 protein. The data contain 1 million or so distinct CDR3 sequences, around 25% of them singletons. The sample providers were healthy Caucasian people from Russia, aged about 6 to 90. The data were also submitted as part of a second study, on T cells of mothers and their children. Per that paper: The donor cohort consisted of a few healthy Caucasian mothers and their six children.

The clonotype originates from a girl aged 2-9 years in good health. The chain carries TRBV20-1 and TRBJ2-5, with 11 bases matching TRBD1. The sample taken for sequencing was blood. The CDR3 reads CSTGKTGTGGETQYF. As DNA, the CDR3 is TGCAGTACTGGAAAAACCGGGACAGGGGGAGAGACCCAGTACTTC.